The 5 T cell receptor beta chains listed next were all sequenced from one sample in a study of blood T cells in healthy people across ages. Combining a sample-barcoded 5' primer with a J-beta primer mix, a second PCR ran for roughly 6 to 12 cycles. TCRdb redid the calling of the 5' RACE reads with MiXCR, one entry per CDR3 protein. The data hold about 1.4 million distinct CDR3 sequences, with 55% to 75% observed a single time. The sequenced sample was blood. The origin of the receptors is a man between 18 and 35 years old in good health.

The V and J genes are TRBV27 and TRBJ2-3, with a possible D match to TRBD1 (5 bases). The V and J ends lost 6 bases and 1 base respectively, with 14 bases between them. This CDR3 has 15 residues. Per the germline V gene, CDR1 is MNHEY and CDR2 is SMNVEV (reference sequence). The CDR3 reads CASSWTGHRTDTQYF. The CDR3 nucleotides are TGTGCCAGCAGCTGGACCGGACACCGCACAGATACGCAGTATTTT.

The chain has TRBV7-2 and TRBJ2-1; 13 nucleotides line up with TRBD2. The DNA end is more similar to TRBJ2-7, so the J call may be wrong. The CDR3 length is 16 residues. The germline V gene has CDR1 SGHTA and CDR2 FQGNSA. Here the CDR3 reads CASSLVLGTSGIEQYF. The CDR3 nucleotides are TGTGCCAGCAGCTTAGTTCTGGGGACTAGCGGGATTGAGCAGTACTTC.

J is TRBJ2-5 and V is TRBV4-3; the D gene is possibly TRBD1 (5 bases). Matching the DNA end better, TRBJ2-7 makes the J call doubtful. This CDR3 comprises 16 residues. Per germline, CDR1 LGHNA and CDR2 YSLEER. The CDR3 reads CASSHGYKDTTYEQYF. For the CDR3, the DNA is TGCGCCAGCAGCCATGGCTATAAGGACACCACTTACGAGCAGTACTTC.

This clonotype has more than one count but fewer than ten. The V call is TRBV9, the J call TRBJ1-1; D might be TRBD1 (6 bases). Germline-derived CDR1 and CDR2 are SGDLS and YYNGEE. CDR3 length: 14 residues. V dropped 5 bases and J dropped 0 bases, with 11 bases sitting between them. Here the CDR3 DNA reads TGTGCCAGCAGTGTCACAGGGATGAACACTGAAGCTTTCTTT. Protein sequence: CASSVTGMNTEAFF.

About this clonotype: A junction boundary mismatches the germline segment, possibly from a read error. Here the CDR3 DNA reads TGTACCAGCAGCGAAAATGGTAAAAGAGGACTAGTAATCTACAATGAGCAGTTCTTC. The encoded protein is CTSSENGKRGLVIYNEQFF. The J gene is TRBJ2-1, the V gene TRBV7-9; 7 bases agree with TRBD2. Germline V CDR1 and CDR2: SEHNR, FQNEAQ (reference sequence). The CDR3 covers 19 residues.